The sequence of this T cell receptor beta chain was determined in a study of control samples from healthy donors and cancer patients. Germline CDR1 and CDR2: SNHLY and FYNNEI. This CDR3 region has 14 residues. The germline V and J ends were trimmed by 5 bases and 14 bases, with 22 bases remaining between them. Some clones are missing from TCRdb's copy, which holds only in-frame ones; the method was immunoSEQ multiplex PCR. The sample has about 140,000 clones; 80% to 90% are singletons. The rearrangement uses TRBV2 and TRBJ2-1; D may correspond to TRBD1 or TRBD2 (5 bases each). Sequencing was carried out using blood. This TCR derives from a man aged 18 to 30 in good health. The CDR3 loop is CASSQSKYGVGEFF. In DNA, the CDR3 is TGTGCCAGCAGTCAATCTAAATACGGGGTGGGGGAGTTCTTC. The full variable domain, rest sourced from reference TRBV2 and TRBJ2-1, is EPEVTQTPSHQVTQMGQEVILRCVPISNHLYFYWYRQILGQKVEFLVSFYNNEISEKSEIFDDQFSVERPDGSNFTLKIRSTKLEDSAMYFCASSQSKYGVGEFFGPGTRLTVL.